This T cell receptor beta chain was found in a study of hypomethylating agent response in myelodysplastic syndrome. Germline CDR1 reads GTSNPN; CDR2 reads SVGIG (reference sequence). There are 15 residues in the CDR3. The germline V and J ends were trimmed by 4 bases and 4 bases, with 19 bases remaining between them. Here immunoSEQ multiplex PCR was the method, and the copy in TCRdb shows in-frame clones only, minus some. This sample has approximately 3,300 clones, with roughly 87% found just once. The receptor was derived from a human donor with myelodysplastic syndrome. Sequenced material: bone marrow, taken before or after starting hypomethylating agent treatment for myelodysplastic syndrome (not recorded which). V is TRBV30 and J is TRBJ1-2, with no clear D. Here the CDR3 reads CAWKSSRLLGYGYTF. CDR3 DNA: TGTGCCTGGAAGAGTAGCCGCCTTTTAGGCTATGGCTACACCTTC.